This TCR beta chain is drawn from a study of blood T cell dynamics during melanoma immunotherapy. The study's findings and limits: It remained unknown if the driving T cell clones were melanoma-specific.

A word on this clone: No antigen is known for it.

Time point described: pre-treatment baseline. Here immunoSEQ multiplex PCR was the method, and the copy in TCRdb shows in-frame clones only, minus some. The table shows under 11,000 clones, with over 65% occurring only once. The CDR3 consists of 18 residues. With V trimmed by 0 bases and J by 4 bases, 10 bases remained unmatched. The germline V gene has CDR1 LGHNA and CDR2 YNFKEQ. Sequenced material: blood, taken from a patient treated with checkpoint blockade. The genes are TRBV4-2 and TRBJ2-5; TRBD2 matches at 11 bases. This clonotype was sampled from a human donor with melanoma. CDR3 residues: CASSQDTSGSSQRETQYF. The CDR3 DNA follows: TGTGCCAGCAGCCAAGATACTAGCGGGAGTAGCCAGAGAGAGACCCAGTACTTC.